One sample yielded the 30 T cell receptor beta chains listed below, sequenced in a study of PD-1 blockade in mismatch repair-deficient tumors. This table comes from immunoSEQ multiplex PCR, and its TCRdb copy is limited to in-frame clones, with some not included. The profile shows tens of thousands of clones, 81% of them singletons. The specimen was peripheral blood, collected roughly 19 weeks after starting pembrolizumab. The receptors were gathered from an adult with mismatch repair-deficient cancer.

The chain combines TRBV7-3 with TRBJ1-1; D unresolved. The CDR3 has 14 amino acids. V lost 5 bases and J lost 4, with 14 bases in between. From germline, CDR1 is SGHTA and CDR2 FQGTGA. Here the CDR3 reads CASSRSRSPTEAFF. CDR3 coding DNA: TGTGCCAGCAGCCGTTCAAGAAGTCCCACTGAAGCTTTCTTT.

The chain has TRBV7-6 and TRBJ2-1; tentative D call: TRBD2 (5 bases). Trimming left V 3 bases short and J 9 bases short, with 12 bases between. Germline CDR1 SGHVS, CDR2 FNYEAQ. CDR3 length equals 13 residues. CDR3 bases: TGTGCCAGCAGCTTTGGTGGGAGTACTGAGCAGTTCTTC. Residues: CASSFGGSTEQFF.

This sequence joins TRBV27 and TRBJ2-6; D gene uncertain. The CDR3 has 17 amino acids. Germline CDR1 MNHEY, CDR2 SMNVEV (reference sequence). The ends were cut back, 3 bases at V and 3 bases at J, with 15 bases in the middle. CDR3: CASSFAGGVSGANVLTF. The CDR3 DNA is TGTGCCAGCAGTTTCGCCGGTGGGGTAAGTGGGGCCAACGTCCTGACTTTC.

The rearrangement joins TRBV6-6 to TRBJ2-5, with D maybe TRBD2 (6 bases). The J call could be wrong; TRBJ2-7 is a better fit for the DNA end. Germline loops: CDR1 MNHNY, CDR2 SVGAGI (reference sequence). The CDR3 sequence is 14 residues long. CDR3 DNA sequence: TGTGCCAGCTCCTCCCGGGGGTCTCACGACGAGCAGTACTTC. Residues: CASSSRGSHDEQYF.

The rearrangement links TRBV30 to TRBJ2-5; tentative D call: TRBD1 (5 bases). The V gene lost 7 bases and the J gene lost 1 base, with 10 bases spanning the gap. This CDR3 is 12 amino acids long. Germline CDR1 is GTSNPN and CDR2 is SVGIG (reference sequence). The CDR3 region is CASGQTQETQYF. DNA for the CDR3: TGTGCCTCCGGACAAACCCAAGAGACCCAGTACTTC.

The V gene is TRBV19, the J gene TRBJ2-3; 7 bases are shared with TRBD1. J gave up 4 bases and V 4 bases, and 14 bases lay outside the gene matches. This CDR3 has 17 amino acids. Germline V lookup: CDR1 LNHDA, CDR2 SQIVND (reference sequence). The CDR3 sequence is CASSKGARTAGADTQYF. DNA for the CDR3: TGTGCCAGTAGTAAGGGGGCCCGGACGGCAGGCGCAGATACGCAGTATTTT. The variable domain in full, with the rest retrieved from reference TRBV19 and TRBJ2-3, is DGGITQSPKYLFRKEGQNVTLSCEQNLNHDAMYWYRQDPGQGLRLIYYSQIVNDFQKGDIAEGYSVSREKKESFPLTVTSAQKNPTAFYLCASSKGARTAGADTQYFGPGTRLTVL.

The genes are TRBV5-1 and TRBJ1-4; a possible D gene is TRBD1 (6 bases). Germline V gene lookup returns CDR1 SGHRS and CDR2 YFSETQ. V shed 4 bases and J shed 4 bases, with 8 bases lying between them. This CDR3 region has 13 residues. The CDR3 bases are TGCGCCAGCAGCCGGGGGCTTAATGAAAAACTGTTTTTT. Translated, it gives CASSRGLNEKLFF.

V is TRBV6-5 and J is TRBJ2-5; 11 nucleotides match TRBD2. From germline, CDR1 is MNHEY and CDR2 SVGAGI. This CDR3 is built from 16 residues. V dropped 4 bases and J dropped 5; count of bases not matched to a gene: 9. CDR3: CASSSVAGGPRETQYF. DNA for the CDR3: TGTGCCAGCAGTTCGGTAGCGGGAGGGCCTCGGGAGACCCAGTACTTC.

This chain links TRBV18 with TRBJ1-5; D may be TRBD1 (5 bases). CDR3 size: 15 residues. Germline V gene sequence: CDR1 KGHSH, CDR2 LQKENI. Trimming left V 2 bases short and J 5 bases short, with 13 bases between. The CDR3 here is CASSPNPQGDQPQHF. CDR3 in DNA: TGTGCCAGCTCACCAAACCCGCAAGGGGATCAGCCCCAGCATTTT.

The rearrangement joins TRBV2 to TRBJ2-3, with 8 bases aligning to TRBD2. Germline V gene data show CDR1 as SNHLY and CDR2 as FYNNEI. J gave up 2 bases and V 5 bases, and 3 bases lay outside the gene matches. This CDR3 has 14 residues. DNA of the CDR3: TGTGCCAGCAGTATTAGCGGGAACACAGATACGCAGTATTTT. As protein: CASSISGNTDTQYF.

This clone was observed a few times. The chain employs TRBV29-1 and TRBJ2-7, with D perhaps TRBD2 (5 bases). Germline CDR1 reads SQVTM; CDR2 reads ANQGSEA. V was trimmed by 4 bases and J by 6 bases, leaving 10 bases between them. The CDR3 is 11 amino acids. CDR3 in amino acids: CSVAWESEQYF. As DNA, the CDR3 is TGCAGCGTTGCATGGGAGTCCGAGCAGTACTTC.

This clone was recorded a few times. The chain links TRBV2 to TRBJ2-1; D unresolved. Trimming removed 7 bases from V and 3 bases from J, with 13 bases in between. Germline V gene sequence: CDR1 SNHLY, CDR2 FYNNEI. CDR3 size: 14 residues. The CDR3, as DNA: TGTGCCAGCAATATTGAGGAGCTCTACAATGAGCAGTTCTTC. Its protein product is CASNIEELYNEQFF.

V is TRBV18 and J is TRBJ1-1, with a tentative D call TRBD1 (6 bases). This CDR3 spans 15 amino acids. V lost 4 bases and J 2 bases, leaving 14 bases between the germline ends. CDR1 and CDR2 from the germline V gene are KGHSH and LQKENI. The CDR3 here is CASSRLGHDNTEAFF. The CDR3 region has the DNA TGTGCCAGCTCACGCTTGGGACACGATAACACTGAAGCTTTCTTT.

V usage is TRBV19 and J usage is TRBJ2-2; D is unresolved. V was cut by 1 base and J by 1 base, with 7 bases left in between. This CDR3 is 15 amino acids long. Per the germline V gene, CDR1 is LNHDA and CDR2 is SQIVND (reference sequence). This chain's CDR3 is CASSIAKRNTGELFF. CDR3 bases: TGTGCCAGTAGTATAGCCAAGCGGAACACCGGGGAGCTGTTTTTT.

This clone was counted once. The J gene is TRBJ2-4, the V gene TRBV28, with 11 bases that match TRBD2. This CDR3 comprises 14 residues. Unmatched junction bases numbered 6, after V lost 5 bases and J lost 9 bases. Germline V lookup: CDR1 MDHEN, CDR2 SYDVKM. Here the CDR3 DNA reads TGTGCCAGCAGTATAGCGGGAGGGTGGAGCATTCAGTACTTC. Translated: CASSIAGGWSIQYF.

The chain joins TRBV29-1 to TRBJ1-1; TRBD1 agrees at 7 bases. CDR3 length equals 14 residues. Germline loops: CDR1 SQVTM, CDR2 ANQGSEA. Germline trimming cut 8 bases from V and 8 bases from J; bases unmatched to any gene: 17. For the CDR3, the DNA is TGCAGCTCCACTTCTCGGGACAGAGCTACCGAAGCTTTCTTT. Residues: CSSTSRDRATEAFF.

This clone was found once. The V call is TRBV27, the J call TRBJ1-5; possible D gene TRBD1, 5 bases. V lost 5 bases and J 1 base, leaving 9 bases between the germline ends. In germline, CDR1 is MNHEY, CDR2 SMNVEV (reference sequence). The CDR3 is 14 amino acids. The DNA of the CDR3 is TGTGCCAGCAGTGGGGGGTTAAGCAATCAGCCCCAGCATTTT. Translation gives CASSGGLSNQPQHF.

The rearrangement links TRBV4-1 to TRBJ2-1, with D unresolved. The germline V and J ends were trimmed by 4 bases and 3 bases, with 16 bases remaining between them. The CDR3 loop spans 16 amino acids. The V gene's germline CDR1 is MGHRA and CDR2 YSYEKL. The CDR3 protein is CASSRYAPSSYNEQFF. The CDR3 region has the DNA TGCGCCAGCAGCCGTTATGCCCCCTCTAGCTACAATGAGCAGTTCTTC.

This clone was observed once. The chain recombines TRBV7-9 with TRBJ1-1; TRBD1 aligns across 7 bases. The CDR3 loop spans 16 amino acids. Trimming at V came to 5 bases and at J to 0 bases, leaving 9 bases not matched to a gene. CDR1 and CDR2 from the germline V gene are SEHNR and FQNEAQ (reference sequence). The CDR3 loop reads CASSVPPGQMNTEAFF. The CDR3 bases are TGTGCCAGCAGCGTGCCGCCGGGACAGATGAACACTGAAGCTTTCTTT. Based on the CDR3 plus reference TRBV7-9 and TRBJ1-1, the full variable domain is DTGVSQNPRHKITKRGQNVTFRCDPISEHNRLYWYRQTLGQGPEFLTYFQNEAQLEKSRLLSDRFSAERPKGSFSTLEIQRTEQGDSAMYLCASSVPPGQMNTEAFFGQGTRLTVV.

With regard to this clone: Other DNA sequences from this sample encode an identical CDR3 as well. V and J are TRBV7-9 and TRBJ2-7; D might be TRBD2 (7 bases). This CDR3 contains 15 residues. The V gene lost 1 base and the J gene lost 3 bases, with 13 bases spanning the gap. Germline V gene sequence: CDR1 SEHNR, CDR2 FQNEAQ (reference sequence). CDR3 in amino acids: CASSLVSGGHYEQYF. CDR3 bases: TGTGCCAGCAGCTTAGTTTCCGGGGGGCACTACGAGCAGTACTTC.

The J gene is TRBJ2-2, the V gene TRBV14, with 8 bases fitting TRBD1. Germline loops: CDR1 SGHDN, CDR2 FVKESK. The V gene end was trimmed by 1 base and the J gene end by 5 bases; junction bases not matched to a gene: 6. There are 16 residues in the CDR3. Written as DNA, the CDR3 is TGTGCCAGCAGCCAAGTCAGGGGGCAGGGGACCGGGGAGCTGTTTTTT. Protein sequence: CASSQVRGQGTGELFF.

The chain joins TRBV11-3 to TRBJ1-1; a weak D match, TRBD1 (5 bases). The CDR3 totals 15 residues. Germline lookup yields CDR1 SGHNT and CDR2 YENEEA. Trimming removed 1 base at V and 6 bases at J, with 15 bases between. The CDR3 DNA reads TGTGCCAGCAGCTTAGGGGGGTCCCGGGTTGCTGAAGCTTTCTTT. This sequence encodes CASSLGGSRVAEAFF. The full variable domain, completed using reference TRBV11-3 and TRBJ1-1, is EAGVVQSPRYKIIEKKQPVAFWCNPISGHNTLYWYLQNLGQGPELLIRYENEEAVDDSQLPKDRFSAERLKGVDSTLKIQPAELGDSAVYLCASSLGGSRVAEAFFGQGTRLTVV.

This CDR3 is CASSQGPAQGVRGYTF. The CDR3 DNA reads as TGCGCCAGCAGCCAAGGACCTGCGCAGGGGGTTCGCGGCTACACCTTC. This rearrangement joins TRBV4-3 to TRBJ1-2; TRBD1 matches at 7 bases. Germline-derived CDR1 and CDR2 are LGHNA and YSLEER. V shed 1 base, J shed 8 bases, and the junction held 13 bases outside the gene matches. This CDR3 is 16 amino acids long.

CDR3 in amino acids: CASSLVGAGAQETQYF. The CDR3, as DNA: TGTGCCAGCAGCTTAGTCGGGGCGGGAGCTCAAGAGACCCAGTACTTC. The chain carries TRBV7-2 and TRBJ2-5; 7 bases fit TRBD2. The CDR3 loop spans 16 amino acids. Germline V lookup: CDR1 SGHTA, CDR2 FQGNSA. With V trimmed by 1 base and J by 2 bases, 7 bases remained unmatched.

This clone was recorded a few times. The CDR3 spells CASSLTEEQYF. As DNA, the CDR3 is TGTGCCAGCAGCTTGACCGAGGAGCAGTACTTC. The genes are TRBV5-5 and TRBJ2-7, with D uncertain. The germline V and J ends were trimmed by 1 base and 7 bases, with 6 bases remaining between them. This CDR3 spans 11 amino acids. Germline CDR1 SGHKS, CDR2 YYEKEE (reference sequence).

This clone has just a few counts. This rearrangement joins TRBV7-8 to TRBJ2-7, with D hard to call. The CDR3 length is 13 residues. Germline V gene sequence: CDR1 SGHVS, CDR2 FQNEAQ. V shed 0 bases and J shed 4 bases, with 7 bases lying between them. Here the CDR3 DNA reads TGTGCCAGCAGCTTAGCGCTAGGTTACGAGCAGTACTTC. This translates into CASSLALGYEQYF.

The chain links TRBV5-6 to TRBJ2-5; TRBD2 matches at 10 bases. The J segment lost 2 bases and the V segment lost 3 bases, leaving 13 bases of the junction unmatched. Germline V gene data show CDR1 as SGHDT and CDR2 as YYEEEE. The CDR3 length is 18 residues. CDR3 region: CASSWRNRRAGGQETQYF. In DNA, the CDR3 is TGTGCCAGCAGCTGGAGGAATCGACGAGCGGGAGGGCAAGAGACCCAGTACTTC.

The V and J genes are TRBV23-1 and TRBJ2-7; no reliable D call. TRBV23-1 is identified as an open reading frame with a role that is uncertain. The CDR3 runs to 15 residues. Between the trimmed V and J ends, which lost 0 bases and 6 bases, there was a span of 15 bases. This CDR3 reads CASSQSVWVSGEQYF. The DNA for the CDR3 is TGCGCCAGCAGTCAATCGGTTTGGGTATCCGGCGAGCAGTACTTC.

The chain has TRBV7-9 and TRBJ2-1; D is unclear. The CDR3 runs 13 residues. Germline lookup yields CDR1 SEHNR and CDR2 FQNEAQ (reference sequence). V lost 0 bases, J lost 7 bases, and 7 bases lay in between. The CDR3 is CASSLALKNEQFF. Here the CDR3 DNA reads TGTGCCAGCAGCTTAGCTTTGAAGAATGAGCAGTTCTTC.

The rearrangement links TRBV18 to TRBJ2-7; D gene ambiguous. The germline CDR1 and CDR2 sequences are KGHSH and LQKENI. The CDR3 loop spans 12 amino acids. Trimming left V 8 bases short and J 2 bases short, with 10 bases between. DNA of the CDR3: TGTGCCAGCAGCTTACGAGCCTACGAGCAGTACTTC. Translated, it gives CASSLRAYEQYF.